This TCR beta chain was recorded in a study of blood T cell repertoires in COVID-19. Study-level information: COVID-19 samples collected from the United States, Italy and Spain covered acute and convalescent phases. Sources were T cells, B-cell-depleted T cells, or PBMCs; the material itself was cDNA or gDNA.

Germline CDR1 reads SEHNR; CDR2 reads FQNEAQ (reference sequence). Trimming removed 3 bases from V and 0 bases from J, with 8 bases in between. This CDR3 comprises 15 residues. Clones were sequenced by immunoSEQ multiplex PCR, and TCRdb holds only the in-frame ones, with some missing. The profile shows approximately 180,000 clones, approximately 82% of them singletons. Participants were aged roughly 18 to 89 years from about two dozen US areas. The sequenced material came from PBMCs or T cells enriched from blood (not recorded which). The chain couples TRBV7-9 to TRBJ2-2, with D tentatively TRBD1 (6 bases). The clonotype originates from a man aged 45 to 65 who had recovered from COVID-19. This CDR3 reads CASSFGQTNTGELFF. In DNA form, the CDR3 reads TGTGCCAGCAGCTTCGGACAGACGAACACCGGGGAGCTGTTTTTT. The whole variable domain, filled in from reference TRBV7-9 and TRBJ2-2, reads DTGVSQNPRHKITKRGQNVTFRCDPISEHNRLYWYRQTLGQGPEFLTYFQNEAQLEKSRLLSDRFSAERPKGSFSTLEIQRTEQGDSAMYLCASSFGQTNTGELFFGEGSRLTVL.